What follows describes a single T cell receptor beta chain. The data stem from a study of blood T cell repertoires in COVID-19. The protocol was immunoSEQ multiplex PCR, while the TCRdb copy is restricted to in-frame clones and leaves out a portion. This sample yields more than 110,000 clones, of which about four fifths are seen a single time; under 5.5% belongs to the top ten. This CDR3 comprises 16 residues. J was trimmed by 6 bases and V by 5 bases; bases with no gene match: 9. Looked up from germline, CDR1 is SSHAT and CDR2 is FNYEAQ (reference sequence). The sample consisted of PBMCs or T cells enriched from blood (not recorded which). This receptor was obtained from a man aged 40-55 years with acute COVID-19. The chain joins TRBV7-7 to TRBJ2-1, with TRBD2 matching 11 bases. Here the CDR3 DNA reads TGTGCCAGCAGCCCATTAGCGGGGGGGCCTCGCAATGAGCAGTTCTTC. This sequence encodes CASSPLAGGPRNEQFF.